This TCR beta chain was captured in a study of T cell responses to AZD1222 COVID-19 vaccine. About the research overall: Analyses pooled second doses at about 4 or about 12 weeks.

The table came from immunoSEQ multiplex PCR; TCRdb's copy has only in-frame clones and leaves some out. Found here are 100,000 or so clones, roughly 89% of them singletons; the top ten hold roughly 12%. Overall study results and limits: The number of AZD1222 recipients seropositive at baseline was only six. The study reported that nearly half of spike-specific TCRs target unmutated variant regions.

This clone was observed a single time. The antigen is not known. Looked up from germline, CDR1 is LNHDA and CDR2 is SQIVND (reference sequence). The CDR3 runs 14 residues. Trimming removed 10 bases at V and 0 bases at J, with 14 bases between. This specimen consisted of peripheral blood, obtained on day 0 of AZD1222 vaccination. The receptor was isolated from an adult in good health. The rearrangement joins TRBV19 to TRBJ2-3; possibly TRBD1 for D (5 bases). The CDR3 DNA reads TGTGCCACCTCCGCGCGACAGAGCACAGATACGCAGTATTTT. Translated, it gives CATSARQSTDTQYF.